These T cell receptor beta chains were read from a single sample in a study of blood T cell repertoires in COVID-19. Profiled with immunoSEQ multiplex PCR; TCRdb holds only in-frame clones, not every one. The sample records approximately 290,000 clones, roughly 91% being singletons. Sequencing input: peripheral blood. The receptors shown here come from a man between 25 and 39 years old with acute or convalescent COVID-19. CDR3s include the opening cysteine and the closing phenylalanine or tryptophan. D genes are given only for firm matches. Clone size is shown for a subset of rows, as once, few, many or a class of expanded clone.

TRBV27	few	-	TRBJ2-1	TGTGCCAGCAGTTTAGCGGGCTACCGGGAGCAGTTCTTC	CASSLAGYREQFF
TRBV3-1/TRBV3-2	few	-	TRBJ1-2	TGTGCCAGCAGCCAAGTAAGCTTCACTAACTATGGCTACACCTTC	CASSQVSFTNYGYTF
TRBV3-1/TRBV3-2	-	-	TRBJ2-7	TGTGCCAGCGGGGCAGGGACCTACGAGCAGTACTTC	CASGAGTYEQYF
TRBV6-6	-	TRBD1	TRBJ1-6	TGTGCCAGCACCCAACAGGGGACAACGAATTCACCCCTCCACTTT	CASTQQGTTNSPLHF
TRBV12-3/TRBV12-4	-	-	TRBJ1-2	TGTGCCAGCAGTTTCGGGTCTACGAGCGGCTACACCTTC	CASSFGSTSGYTF
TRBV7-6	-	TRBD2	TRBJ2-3	TGTGCCAGCAGCGCTACACTAGCGGGGGACACAGATACGCAGTATTTT	CASSATLAGDTDTQYF
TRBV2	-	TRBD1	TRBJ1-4	TGTGCCAGCAGTGGCCAGGGACAGAACGCAAAACTGTTTTTT	CASSGQGQNAKLFF
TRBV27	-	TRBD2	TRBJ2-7	TGTGCCAGCATGGTTAGCGGGAGGGCCTACGAGCAGTACTTC	CASMVSGRAYEQYF
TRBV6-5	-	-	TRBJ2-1	TGTGCCAGCAGTTACGGAACAGTGGGGAGTGAGCAGTTCTTC	CASSYGTVGSEQFF
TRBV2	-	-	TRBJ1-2	TGTGCCAGCAGTGACCAGGGACTCTATGGCTACACCTTC	CASSDQGLYGYTF
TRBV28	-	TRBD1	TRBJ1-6	TGTGCCAGCAGGGGGTCGACAGGGAGAGATTCACCCCTCCACTTT	CASRGSTGRDSPLHF
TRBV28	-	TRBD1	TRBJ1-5	TGTGCCAGCAGCCTAGTTAGGGACAGGGGGAGGAGCAATCAGCCCCAGCATTTT	CASSLVRDRGRSNQPQHF
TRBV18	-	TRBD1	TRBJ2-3	TGTGCCAGCTCACCACCAGGACAGGGCACAGATACGCAGTATTTT	CASSPPGQGTDTQYF
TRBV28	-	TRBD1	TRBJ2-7	TGTGCCAGCAGTTTAGACAGGGGGCGAATGGTCCTCGAGCAGTACTTC	CASSLDRGRMVLEQYF
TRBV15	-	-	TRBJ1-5	TGTGCCACCAGCAGAGACGGGCAGCCCCAGCATTTT	CATSRDGQPQHF
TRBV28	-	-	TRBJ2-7	TGTGCCAGCAGATCAGCCGGGACAACCTACGAGCAGTACTTC	CASRSAGTTYEQYF
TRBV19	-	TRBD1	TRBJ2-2	TGTGCCAGTAGTTCTCCGGGACAGGGGGCGACCGGGGAGCTGTTTTTT	CASSSPGQGATGELFF
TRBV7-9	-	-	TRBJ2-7	TGTGCCAGCAGTCTCATCAGCGGCGAGCAGTACTTC	CASSLISGEQYF
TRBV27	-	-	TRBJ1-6	TGTGCCAGCAGTCCCCAACCTCCGAGGGCCCTCCACTTT	CASSPQPPRALHF
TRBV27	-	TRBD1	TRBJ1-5	TGTGCCAGCAGACTACAGGGGGTCGGCCAGCCCCAGCATTTT	CASRLQGVGQPQHF
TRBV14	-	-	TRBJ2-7	TGTGCCAGCAGCCAGCGCAACTACGAGCAGTACTTC	CASSQRNYEQYF
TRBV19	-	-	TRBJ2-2	TGTGCCAGTAGTAATTTTCGGACCGGGGAGCTGTTTTTT	CASSNFRTGELFF
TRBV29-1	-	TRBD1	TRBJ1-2	TGCAGCGTCAAATCGGGACAGGCCTCCTATGGCTACACCTTC	CSVKSGQASYGYTF
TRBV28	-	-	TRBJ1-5	TGTGCCAGCCATACTCTCCATCAGCCCCAGCATTTT	CASHTLHQPQHF
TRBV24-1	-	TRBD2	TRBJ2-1	TGTGCCACCAGTGATATCCCGAATAGCGGGAGAAGGAACAATGAGCAGTTCTTC	CATSDIPNSGRRNNEQFF
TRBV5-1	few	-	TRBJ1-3	TGCGCCAGCAGTGGGGAGTCTGGAAACACCATATATTTT	CASSGESGNTIYF
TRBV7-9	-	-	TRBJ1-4	TGTGCCAGCAGCTTAGCCAAGCGGGGGGCCTTGACTAATGAAAAACTGTTTTTT	CASSLAKRGALTNEKLFF
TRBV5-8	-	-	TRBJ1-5	TGTGCCAGCAGTTTGACAAGGAGTCAGCCCCAGCATTTT	CASSLTRSQPQHF
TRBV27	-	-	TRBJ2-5	TGTGCCAGTGGAGGCGGGGTGTTAAAGGAGACCCAGTACTTC	CASGGGVLKETQYF
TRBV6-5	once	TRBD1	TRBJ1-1	TGTGCCAGCAGTAAGGACAGGGACACTGAAGCTTTCTTT	CASSKDRDTEAFF
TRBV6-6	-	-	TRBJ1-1	TGTGCCAGCAGTTACCCCACTACAGGCCCTGAAGCTTTCTTT	CASSYPTTGPEAFF
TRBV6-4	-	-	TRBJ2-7	TGTGCCAGCAGGGGGTTGCCGCCCGGGAGCTACGAGCAGTACTTC	CASRGLPPGSYEQYF
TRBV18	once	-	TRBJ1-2	TGTGCCAGCTCACCACGCGACACTTCCTATGGCTACACCTTC	CASSPRDTSYGYTF
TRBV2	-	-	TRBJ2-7	TGTGCCAGCATTGGGCAGGGTGGGGCCGAGCAGTACTTC	CASIGQGGAEQYF
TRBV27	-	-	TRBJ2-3	TGTGCCAGCAGTTTATGGCGGGGAGACACAGATACGCAGTATTTT	CASSLWRGDTDTQYF
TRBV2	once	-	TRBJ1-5	TGTGCCGCGAGCCAGGGGACCCAGCCCCAGCATTTT	CAASQGTQPQHF
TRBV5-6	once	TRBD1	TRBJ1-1	TGTGCCAGCAGCCCGCTCGCAGGGGGACCCACTGAAGCTTTCTTT	CASSPLAGGPTEAFF
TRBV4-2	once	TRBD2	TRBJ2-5	TGTGCCAGCAGCCAAGATTTGGCTAGCGGGGGGAGGGAGACCCAGTACTTC	CASSQDLASGGRETQYF
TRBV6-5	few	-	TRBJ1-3	TGTGCCAGCAGGGGAGACAGGAGCTCTGGAAACACCATATATTTT	CASRGDRSSGNTIYF
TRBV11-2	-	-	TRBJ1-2	TGTGCCAGCAGCGTTGATCGGGAAACATTACCTCCCCGTGGCTACACCTTC	CASSVDRETLPPRGYTF
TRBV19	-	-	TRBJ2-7	TGTGCCAGTAGTTTCGGCGGCGCCTACGAGCAGTACTTC	CASSFGGAYEQYF
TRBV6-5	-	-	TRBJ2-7	TGTGCCAGCCGATCCGGGACTTCCTACGAGCAGTACTTC	CASRSGTSYEQYF
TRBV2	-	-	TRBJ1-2	TGTGCCAGCAGCCCGGAGAACTATGGCTACACCTTC	CASSPENYGYTF
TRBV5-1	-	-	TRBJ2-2	TGCGCCAGCAGCTTGGTGGCACCCGACACCGGGGAGCTGTTTTTT	CASSLVAPDTGELFF
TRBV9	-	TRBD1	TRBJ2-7	TGTGCCAGCAGCGATAACTACAGGGGTTTATCCTACGAGCAGTACTTC	CASSDNYRGLSYEQYF
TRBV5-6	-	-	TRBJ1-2	TGTGCCAGCAGCCCACGCGGGGGTGGGGGCTACACCTTC	CASSPRGGGGYTF
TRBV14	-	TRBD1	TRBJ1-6	TGTGCCAGCAAGCGACAGGGAGAAAATTCACCCCTCCACTTT	CASKRQGENSPLHF
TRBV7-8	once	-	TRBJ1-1	TGTGCCAGCAGCTTATATGAACATGGTGAAGCTTTCTTT	CASSLYEHGEAFF
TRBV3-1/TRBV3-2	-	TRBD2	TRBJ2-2	TGTGCCAGCAGCCTTTTAGCGGGACCGAAGAACACCGGGGAGCTGTTTTTT	CASSLLAGPKNTGELFF
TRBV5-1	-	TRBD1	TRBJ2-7	TGCGCCAGCAGCTTCGGACAGGGGAATTTCTACGAGCAGTACTTC	CASSFGQGNFYEQYF
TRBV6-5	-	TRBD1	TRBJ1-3	TGTGCCAGCAGTTCCGGGACAGGTGGAAACACCATATATTTT	CASSSGTGGNTIYF
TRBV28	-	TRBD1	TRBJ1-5	TGTGCCAGCAGTTGGGACAGGGGACCCAATCAGCCCCAGCATTTT	CASSWDRGPNQPQHF
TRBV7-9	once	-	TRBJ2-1	TGTGCCAGCAGCTTCCGGGAGTCCTACAATGAGCAGTTCTTC	CASSFRESYNEQFF
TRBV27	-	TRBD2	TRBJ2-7	TGTGCCAGCAGACTAGCGGGGGAATCAACCTACGAGCAGTACTTC	CASRLAGESTYEQYF
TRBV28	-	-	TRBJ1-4	TGTGCCAGCAGTTTCGATTTACTTGAAAAACTGTTTTTT	CASSFDLLEKLFF